The 23 T cell receptor beta chains in this list originate from one sample, sequenced in a study of radiation and T cells in renal cell carcinoma. Assay: immunoSEQ multiplex PCR; the TCRdb copy retains only in-frame clones and omits some. The sample yields more than 140,000 clones, 83% seen once. Documented time point: baseline pretreatment blood. The treatment here: 15 Gy SBRT to primary tumor, nephrectomy 4 weeks later. The sample here was blood, taken from a patient whose treatment included radiotherapy and nephrectomy. These receptors were collected from a woman aged 50 to 60 with renal cell carcinoma.

V and J are TRBV30 and TRBJ1-4; TRBD1 aligns across 7 bases. Germline V gene sequence: CDR1 GTSNPN, CDR2 SVGIG (reference sequence). Unmatched junction bases numbered 7, after V lost 1 base and J lost 8 bases. The CDR3 is made up of 14 amino acids. Here the CDR3 DNA reads TGTGCCTGGAGTGGCGGACAGGTGACAGAAAAACTGTTTTTT. Its protein is CAWSGGQVTEKLFF. The full variable domain, with the rest looked up from reference TRBV30 and TRBJ1-4, is SQTIHQWPATLVQPVGSPLSLECTVEGTSNPNLYWYRQAAGRGLQLLFYSVGIGQISSEVPQNLSASRPQDRQFILSSKKLLLSDSGFYLCAWSGGQVTEKLFFGSGTQLSVL.

This clone showed up just once. The CDR3 protein is CASSNQETQYF. CDR3 DNA: TGTGCCAGCAGCAACCAAGAGACCCAGTACTTC. This chain uses TRBV7-6 with TRBJ2-5; D is unresolved. The CDR3 consists of 11 residues. V was trimmed by 5 bases and J by 0 bases, leaving 1 base between them. Germline lookup yields CDR1 SGHVS and CDR2 FNYEAQ.

The chain recombines TRBV5-6 with TRBJ1-4; D possibly corresponds to TRBD1 (5 bases). The CDR3 is 16 amino acids. With 0 bases removed from V and 7 bases from J, the gap between germline ends came to 16 bases. Germline assignment: CDR1 SGHDT and CDR2 YYEEEE. The DNA of the CDR3 is TGTGCCAGCAGCTTGGGGTTACGGGCCGGGGGTGAAAAACTGTTTTTT. Its protein product is CASSLGLRAGGEKLFF.

The rearrangement joins TRBV5-4 to TRBJ1-3; no clear D gene. The CDR3 covers 15 residues. Trimming left V 2 bases short and J 0 bases short, with 9 bases between. Looked up from germline, CDR1 is SGHNT and CDR2 is YYREEE (reference sequence). The CDR3 here is CASSLGTYSGNTIYF. CDR3 sequence (DNA): TGTGCCAGCAGCTTAGGTACCTACTCTGGAAACACCATATATTTT.

This chain uses TRBV4-1 with TRBJ1-3; no clear D. With 0 bases removed from V and 1 base from J, the gap between germline ends came to 7 bases. Germline V gene lookup returns CDR1 MGHRA and CDR2 YSYEKL. This CDR3 has 15 residues. The CDR3 nucleotides are TGCGCCAGCAGCCAAGATGAGAGGTCTGGAAACACCATATATTTT. It yields the protein CASSQDERSGNTIYF.

This clone appeared a few times. The CDR3 coding sequence is TGTGCCAGCAGTTACCGACAGGAGCAGTACTTC. Encoded protein: CASSYRQEQYF. The chain combines TRBV6-5 with TRBJ2-7; D perhaps matches TRBD1 (5 bases). V was shortened by 2 bases and J by 7 bases, with 6 bases between the two germline ends. Germline V gene lookup returns CDR1 MNHEY and CDR2 SVGAGI. The CDR3 sequence is 11 residues long.

The genes are TRBV18 and TRBJ2-6; D is possibly TRBD1 (5 bases). Germline V gives CDR1 KGHSH, CDR2 LQKENI. This CDR3 is 18 amino acids long. Trimming took 3 bases from V and 0 from J, leaving 15 bases between them. The CDR3 sequence is CASSPRQQTFSGANVLTF. The CDR3 nucleotides are TGTGCCAGCTCACCGAGACAGCAAACCTTCTCTGGGGCCAACGTCCTGACTTTC.

The rearrangement links TRBV4-1 to TRBJ1-5; TRBD1 agrees at 8 bases. J was trimmed by 2 bases and V by 6 bases; bases with no gene match: 18. CDR3 size: 19 residues. Germline-derived CDR1 and CDR2 are MGHRA and YSYEKL. The CDR3 loop reads CASRHGQGGIGDGNQPQHF. For the CDR3, the DNA is TGCGCCAGCAGGCACGGACAGGGAGGAATCGGGGACGGCAATCAGCCCCAGCATTTT.

J is TRBJ1-2 and V is TRBV28, with D possibly TRBD1 on 6 matching bases. V lost 1 base, J lost 8 bases, and 17 bases lay in between. Looked up from germline, CDR1 is MDHEN and CDR2 is SYDVKM. This CDR3 contains 15 residues. CDR3: CASSLYAGGPGGYTF. CDR3 sequence (DNA): TGTGCCAGCAGTTTATACGCCGGGGGCCCCGGGGGCTACACCTTC.

Here the CDR3 reads CAIGGRGDQPQHF. The CDR3 DNA follows: TGTGCCATCGGAGGACGGGGGGATCAGCCCCAGCATTTT. The V and J genes are TRBV10-3 and TRBJ1-5; possible D gene TRBD1, 5 bases. Germline-derived CDR1 and CDR2 are ENHRY and SYGVKD. The CDR3 is 13 residues long. Deletions cut 8 bases from V and 5 bases from J, with 13 bases between.

The chain links TRBV29-1 to TRBJ2-1, with 8 bases that match TRBD2. The V gene end was trimmed by 2 bases and the J gene end by 7 bases; junction bases not matched to a gene: 10. This CDR3 region has 15 residues. Germline CDR1 is SQVTM and CDR2 is ANQGSEA. The CDR3 nucleotides read TGCAGCGTTGAACAGGTGGGCCGGGAGGGTAATGAGCAGTTCTTC. Its protein is CSVEQVGREGNEQFF.

The rearrangement links TRBV6-1 to TRBJ2-7; 13 bases align to TRBD2. Germline assignment: CDR1 MNHNS and CDR2 SASEGT. Trimming cost V 7 bases and J 0 bases; bases outside gene matches: 3. CDR3 length: 15 residues. CDR3 amino acids: CASTRTSGSSYEQYF. CDR3 DNA sequence: TGTGCCAGCACTCGGACTAGCGGGAGCTCCTACGAGCAGTACTTC.

This clone was detected only once. V is TRBV6-5 and J is TRBJ2-1, with 11 bases identical to TRBD2. V dropped 2 bases and J dropped 8; count of bases not matched to a gene: 8. Germline assignment: CDR1 MNHEY and CDR2 SVGAGI. This CDR3 spans 16 amino acids. The CDR3 DNA sequence: TGTGCCAGCAGTTACCTGGGACTAGCGGTTGGAGATGAGCAGTTCTTC. Translation gives CASSYLGLAVGDEQFF.

Only one count was recorded for this clone. The chain joins TRBV7-2 to TRBJ1-6; 8 bases map to TRBD1. The CDR3 is 16 amino acids. Germline V gene sequence: CDR1 SGHTA, CDR2 FQGNSA. The J segment lost 6 bases and the V segment lost 4 bases, leaving 8 bases of the junction unmatched. CDR3 DNA sequence: TGTGCCAGCAGCTCATTCCCCGGACAGGGTAATTCACCCCTCCACTTT. As protein: CASSSFPGQGNSPLHF.

The V and J genes are TRBV6-1 and TRBJ2-7; D is uncertain. CDR1 and CDR2 (germline): MNHNS, SASEGT. With 1 base removed from V and 0 bases from J, the gap between germline ends came to 10 bases. CDR3 size: 15 residues. CDR3 in DNA: TGTGCCAGCAGTGAAGAGGCAGGCTACTCCTACGAGCAGTACTTC. Its translation: CASSEEAGYSYEQYF.

The chain joins TRBV6-5 to TRBJ1-3; 8 nucleotides align to TRBD1. Germline CDR1 is MNHEY and CDR2 is SVGAGI. J gave up 2 bases and V 6 bases, and 3 bases lay outside the gene matches. The length of the CDR3 is 14 residues. As DNA, the CDR3 is TGTGCCAGCAGGACAGGGGACCCTGGAAACACCATATATTTT. Translating gives CASRTGDPGNTIYF.

This rearrangement joins TRBV10-2 to TRBJ2-7; TRBD1 is a possible D gene (5 bases). The V end was cut by 3 bases, the J end by 5 bases, with 11 bases between. The CDR3 length is 13 residues. The germline V gene encodes CDR1 WSHSY and CDR2 SAAADI. CDR3 sequence: CASSESREHEQYF. In nucleotides, the CDR3 is TGCGCCAGCAGTGAATCCAGGGAACACGAGCAGTACTTC.

Notes on this clone: One junction end does not reproduce the germline sequence, and a read error may be involved. The rearrangement uses TRBV7-2 and TRBJ2-5; D is perhaps TRBD1 (5 bases). The CDR3 is 14 amino acids. The germline V gene has CDR1 SGHTA and CDR2 FQGNSA. The CDR3 protein is CASTLDSVRETQYF. For the CDR3, the DNA is TGTGCCAGCACCTTAGACAGTGTCCGAGAGACCCAGTACTTC.

This sequence joins TRBV7-2 and TRBJ2-1; D unresolved. The CDR3 runs 14 residues. Trimming took off 1 base at V and 7 bases at J, with 11 bases between the two ends. Germline V lookup: CDR1 SGHTA, CDR2 FQGNSA. CDR3 protein: CASSLGVLGNEQFF. CDR3 DNA sequence: TGTGCCAGCAGCTTAGGGGTATTGGGGAATGAGCAGTTCTTC.

The chain recombines TRBV15 with TRBJ1-3; no clear D gene. Trimming took 1 base from V and 2 from J, leaving 6 bases between them. Germline lookup yields CDR1 LNHNV and CDR2 YYDKDF (reference sequence). This CDR3 is built from 14 residues. CDR3 amino acids: CATSRGGTGNTIYF. The CDR3 coding sequence is TGTGCCACCAGCAGAGGAGGGACTGGAAACACCATATATTTT. Looking up the rest from reference TRBV15 and TRBJ1-3 gives the full variable domain: DAMVIQNPRYQVTQFGKPVTLSCSQTLNHNVMYWYQQKSSQAPKLLFHYYDKDFNNEADTPDNFQSRRPNTSFCFLDIRSPGLGDTAMYLCATSRGGTGNTIYFGEGSWLTVV.

The chain recombines TRBV6-1 with TRBJ2-3; D not resolved. The germline V gene encodes CDR1 MNHNS and CDR2 SASEGT. Trimming took 2 bases from V and 6 from J, leaving 6 bases between them. CDR3 size: 12 residues. CDR3 in DNA: TGTGCCAGCAGTGAACAAGGGGATACGCAGTATTTT. It yields the protein CASSEQGDTQYF.

The chain has TRBV7-2 and TRBJ2-3; TRBD2 matches 9 bases. The V segment lost 5 bases and the J segment 5 bases; nucleotides outside the gene matches: 11. Germline V CDR1 and CDR2: SGHTA, FQGNSA. This CDR3 region has 16 residues. CDR3 nucleotides: TGTGCCAGCAGCCCATTTCTGGGCGGGGGGGGAGATACGCAGTATTTT. This encodes CASSPFLGGGGDTQYF.

This chain uses TRBV7-2 with TRBJ2-3; D gene uncertain. V lost 5 bases, J lost 5 bases, and 11 bases lay in between. Germline V gives CDR1 SGHTA, CDR2 FQGNSA. CDR3 length: 13 residues. This CDR3 reads CASSLDPEDTQYF. CDR3 DNA: TGTGCCAGCAGCCTTGACCCGGAAGATACGCAGTATTTT.